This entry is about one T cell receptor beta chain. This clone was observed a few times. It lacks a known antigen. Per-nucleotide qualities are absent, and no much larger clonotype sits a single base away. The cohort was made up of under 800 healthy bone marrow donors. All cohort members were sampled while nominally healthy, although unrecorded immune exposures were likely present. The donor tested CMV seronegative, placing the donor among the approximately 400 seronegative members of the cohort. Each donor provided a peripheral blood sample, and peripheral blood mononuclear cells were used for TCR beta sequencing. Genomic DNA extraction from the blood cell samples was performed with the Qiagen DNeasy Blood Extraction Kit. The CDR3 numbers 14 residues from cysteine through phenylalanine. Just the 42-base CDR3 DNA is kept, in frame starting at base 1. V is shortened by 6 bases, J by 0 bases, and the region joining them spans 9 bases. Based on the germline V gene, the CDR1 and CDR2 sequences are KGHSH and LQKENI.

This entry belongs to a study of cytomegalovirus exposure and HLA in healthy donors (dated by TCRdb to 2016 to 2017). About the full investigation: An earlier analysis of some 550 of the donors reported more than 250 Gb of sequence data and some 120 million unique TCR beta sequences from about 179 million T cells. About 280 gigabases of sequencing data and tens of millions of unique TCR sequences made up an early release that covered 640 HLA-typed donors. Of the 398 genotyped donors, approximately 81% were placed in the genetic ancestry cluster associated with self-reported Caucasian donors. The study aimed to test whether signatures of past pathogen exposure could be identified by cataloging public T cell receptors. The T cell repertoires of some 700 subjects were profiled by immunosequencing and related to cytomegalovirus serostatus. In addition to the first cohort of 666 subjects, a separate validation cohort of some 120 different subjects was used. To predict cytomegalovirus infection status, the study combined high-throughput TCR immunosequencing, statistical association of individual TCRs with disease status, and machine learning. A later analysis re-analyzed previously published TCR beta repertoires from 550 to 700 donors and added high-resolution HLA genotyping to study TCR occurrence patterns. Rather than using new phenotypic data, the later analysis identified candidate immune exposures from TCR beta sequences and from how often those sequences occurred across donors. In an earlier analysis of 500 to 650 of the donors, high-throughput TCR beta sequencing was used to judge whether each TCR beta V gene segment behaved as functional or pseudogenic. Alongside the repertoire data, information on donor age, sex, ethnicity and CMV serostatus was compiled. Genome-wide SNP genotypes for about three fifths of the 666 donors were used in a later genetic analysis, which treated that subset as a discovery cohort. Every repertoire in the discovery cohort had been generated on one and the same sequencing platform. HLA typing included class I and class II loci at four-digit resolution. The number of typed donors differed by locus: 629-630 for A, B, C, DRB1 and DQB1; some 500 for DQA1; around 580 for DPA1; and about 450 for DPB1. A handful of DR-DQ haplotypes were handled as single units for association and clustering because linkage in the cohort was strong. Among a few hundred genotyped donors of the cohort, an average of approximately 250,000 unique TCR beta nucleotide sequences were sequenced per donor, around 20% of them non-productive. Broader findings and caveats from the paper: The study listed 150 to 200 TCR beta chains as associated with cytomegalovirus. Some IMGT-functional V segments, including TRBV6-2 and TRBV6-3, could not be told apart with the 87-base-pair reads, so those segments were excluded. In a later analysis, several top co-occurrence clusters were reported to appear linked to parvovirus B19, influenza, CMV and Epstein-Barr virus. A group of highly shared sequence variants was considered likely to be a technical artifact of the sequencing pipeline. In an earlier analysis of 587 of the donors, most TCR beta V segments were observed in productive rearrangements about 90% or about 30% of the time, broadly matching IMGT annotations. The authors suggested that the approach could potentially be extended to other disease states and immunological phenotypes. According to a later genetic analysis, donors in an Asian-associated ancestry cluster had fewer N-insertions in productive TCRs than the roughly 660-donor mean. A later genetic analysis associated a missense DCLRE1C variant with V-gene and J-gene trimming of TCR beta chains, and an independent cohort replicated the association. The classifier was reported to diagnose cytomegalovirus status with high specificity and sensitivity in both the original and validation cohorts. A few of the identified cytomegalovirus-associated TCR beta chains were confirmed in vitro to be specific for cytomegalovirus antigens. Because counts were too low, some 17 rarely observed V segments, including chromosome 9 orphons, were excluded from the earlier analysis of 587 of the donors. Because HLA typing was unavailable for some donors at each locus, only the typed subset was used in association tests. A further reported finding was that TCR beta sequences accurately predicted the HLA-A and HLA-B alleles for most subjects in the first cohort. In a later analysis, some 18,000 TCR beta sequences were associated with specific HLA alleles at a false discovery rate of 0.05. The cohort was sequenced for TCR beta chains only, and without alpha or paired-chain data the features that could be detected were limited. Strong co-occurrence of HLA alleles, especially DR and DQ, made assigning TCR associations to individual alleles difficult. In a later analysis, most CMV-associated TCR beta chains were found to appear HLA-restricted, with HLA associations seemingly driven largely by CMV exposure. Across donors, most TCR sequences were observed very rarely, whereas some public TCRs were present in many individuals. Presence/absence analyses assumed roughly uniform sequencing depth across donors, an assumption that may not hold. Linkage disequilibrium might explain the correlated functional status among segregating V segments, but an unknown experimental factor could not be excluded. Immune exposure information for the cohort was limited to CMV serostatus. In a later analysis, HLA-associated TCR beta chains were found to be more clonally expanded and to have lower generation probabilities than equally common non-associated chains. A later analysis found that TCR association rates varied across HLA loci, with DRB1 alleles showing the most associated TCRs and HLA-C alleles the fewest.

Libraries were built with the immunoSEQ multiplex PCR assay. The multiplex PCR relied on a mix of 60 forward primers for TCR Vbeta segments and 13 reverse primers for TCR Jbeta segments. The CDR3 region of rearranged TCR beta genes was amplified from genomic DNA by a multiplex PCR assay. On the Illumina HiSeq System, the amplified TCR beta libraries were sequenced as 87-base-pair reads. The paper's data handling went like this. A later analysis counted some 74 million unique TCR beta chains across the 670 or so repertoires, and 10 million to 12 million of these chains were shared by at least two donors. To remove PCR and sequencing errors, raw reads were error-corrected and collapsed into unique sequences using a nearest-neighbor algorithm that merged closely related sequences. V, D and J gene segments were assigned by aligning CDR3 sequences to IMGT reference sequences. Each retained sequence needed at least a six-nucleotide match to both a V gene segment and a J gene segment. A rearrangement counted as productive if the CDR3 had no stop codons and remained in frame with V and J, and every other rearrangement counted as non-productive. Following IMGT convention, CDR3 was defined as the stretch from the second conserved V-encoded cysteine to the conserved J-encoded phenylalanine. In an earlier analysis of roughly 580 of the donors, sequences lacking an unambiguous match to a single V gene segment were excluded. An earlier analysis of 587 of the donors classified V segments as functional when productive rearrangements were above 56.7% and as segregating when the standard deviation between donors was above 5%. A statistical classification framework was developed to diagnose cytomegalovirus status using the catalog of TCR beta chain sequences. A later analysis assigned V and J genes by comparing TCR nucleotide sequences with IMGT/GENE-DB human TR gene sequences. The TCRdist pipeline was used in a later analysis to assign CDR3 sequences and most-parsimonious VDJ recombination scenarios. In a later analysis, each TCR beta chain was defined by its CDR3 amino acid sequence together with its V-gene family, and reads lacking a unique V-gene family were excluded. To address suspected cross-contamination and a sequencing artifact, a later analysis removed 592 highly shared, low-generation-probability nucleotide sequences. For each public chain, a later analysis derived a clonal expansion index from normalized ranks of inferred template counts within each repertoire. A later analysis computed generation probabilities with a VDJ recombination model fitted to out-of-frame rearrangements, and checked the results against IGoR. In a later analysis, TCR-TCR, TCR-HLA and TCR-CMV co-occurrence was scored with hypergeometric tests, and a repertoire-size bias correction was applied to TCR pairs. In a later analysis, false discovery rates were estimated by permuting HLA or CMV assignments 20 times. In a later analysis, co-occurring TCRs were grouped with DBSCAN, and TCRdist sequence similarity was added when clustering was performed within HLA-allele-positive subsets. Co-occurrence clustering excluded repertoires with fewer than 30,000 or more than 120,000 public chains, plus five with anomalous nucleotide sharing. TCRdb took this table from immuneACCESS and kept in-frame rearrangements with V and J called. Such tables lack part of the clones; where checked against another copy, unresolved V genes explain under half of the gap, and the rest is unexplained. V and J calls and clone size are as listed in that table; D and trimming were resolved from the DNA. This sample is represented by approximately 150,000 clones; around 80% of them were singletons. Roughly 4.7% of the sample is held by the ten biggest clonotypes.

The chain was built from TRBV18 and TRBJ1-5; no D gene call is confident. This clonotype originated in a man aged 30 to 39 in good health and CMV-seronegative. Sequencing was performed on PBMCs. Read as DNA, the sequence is TGTGCCAGCTCTCAGACAAATAGCAATCAGCCCCAGCATTTT. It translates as CASSQTNSNQPQHF. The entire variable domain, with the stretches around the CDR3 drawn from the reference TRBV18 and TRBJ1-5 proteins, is NAGVMQNPRHLVRRRGQEARLRCSPMKGHSHVYWYRQLPEEGLKFMVYLQKENIIDESGMPKERFSAEFPKEGPSILRIQQVVRGDSAAYFCASSQTNSNQPQHFGDGTRLSIL.